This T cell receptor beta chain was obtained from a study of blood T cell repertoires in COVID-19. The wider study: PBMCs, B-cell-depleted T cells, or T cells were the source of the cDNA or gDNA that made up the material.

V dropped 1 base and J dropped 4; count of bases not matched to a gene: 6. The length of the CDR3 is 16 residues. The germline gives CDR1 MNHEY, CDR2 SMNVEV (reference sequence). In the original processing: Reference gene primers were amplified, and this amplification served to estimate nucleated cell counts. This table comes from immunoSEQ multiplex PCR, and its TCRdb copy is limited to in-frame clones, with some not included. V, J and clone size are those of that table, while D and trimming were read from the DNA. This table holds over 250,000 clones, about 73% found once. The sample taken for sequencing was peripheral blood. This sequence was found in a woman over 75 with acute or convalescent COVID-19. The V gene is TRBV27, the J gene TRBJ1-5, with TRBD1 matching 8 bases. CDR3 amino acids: CASSLFGQGANQPQHF. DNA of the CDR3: TGTGCCAGCAGTTTATTCGGTCAGGGGGCAAATCAGCCCCAGCATTTT.